One and the same sample provided the 24 T cell receptor beta chains below, sequenced in a study of PD-1 blockade in classical Hodgkin lymphoma. Sequenced by immunoSEQ multiplex PCR; TCRdb stores in-frame clones only, minus some. This table has about 33,000 clones, approximately 65% appearing once. Time point specified: cycle 4 day 1 (C4D1), after more than 5 weeks of nivolumab. All the patients suffered relapse after autologous stem cell transplantation, and brentuximab vedotin exposure differed. The sequencing here drew on peripheral blood mononuclear cells (PBMCs), taken before the fourth cycle of nivolumab. Receptors were obtained from a human donor with classical Hodgkin lymphoma.

The chain combines TRBV6-1 with TRBJ2-1; unclear D gene. Germline values: CDR1 MNHNS, CDR2 SASEGT. The germline V and J ends were trimmed by 2 bases and 5 bases, with 13 bases remaining between them. CDR3 length equals 15 residues. CDR3 residues: CASSEPGRRNNEQFF. The CDR3 DNA sequence: TGTGCCAGCAGTGAACCCGGTCGGCGGAACAATGAGCAGTTCTTC.

This clone was recorded only once. The chain recombines TRBV6-5 with TRBJ1-1; no firm D call. Trimming shortened V by 1 base and J by 0 bases, and 0 bases separated the two germline ends. The CDR3 consists of 12 residues. CDR1 is MNHEY and CDR2 is SVGAGI in the germline V gene. CDR3 in amino acids: CASSYLNTEAFF. The DNA of the CDR3 is TGTGCCAGCAGTTACTTGAACACTGAAGCTTTCTTT.

This clone has a handful of counts. Compared with germline, one end of the junction differs, possibly owing to a read error. The chain uses TRBV6-4 and TRBJ2-1; 7 bases fit TRBD1. The CDR3 extends over 18 amino acids. The germline V gene has CDR1 MRHNA and CDR2 SNTAGT. This CDR3 reads CARSDKETRTGFYNEQFF. CDR3 DNA: TGTGCCAGAAGTGACAAGGAGACCAGGACAGGATTTTACAATGAGCAGTTCTTC.

The rearrangement links TRBV12-5 to TRBJ1-2; TRBD1 is a possible D gene (6 bases). V shed 3 bases and J shed 12 bases, with 17 bases lying between them. CDR1 and CDR2 (germline): LGHNT, FRNRAP. The CDR3 totals 13 residues. CDR3 in amino acids: CASGFATGRGNTF. CDR3 DNA: TGTGCTAGTGGTTTCGCAACAGGGAGGGGAAACACCTTC.

By share, this clone ranks as medium-sized (0.01 to 0.1%). The V call is TRBV5-1, the J call TRBJ2-6; D may be TRBD1 (6 bases). The CDR3 length is 16 residues. V was cut by 3 bases and J by 4 bases, with 14 bases left in between. The germline V gene encodes CDR1 SGHRS and CDR2 YFSETQ. The CDR3 sequence: CASSSWTVTGANVLTF. CDR3 in DNA: TGCGCCAGCAGCTCCTGGACAGTCACCGGGGCCAACGTCCTGACTTTC.

This clone was observed a few times. The chain links TRBV9 to TRBJ1-2; D possibly corresponds to TRBD1 (6 bases). V was trimmed by 0 bases and J by 2 bases, leaving 11 bases between them. Germline V gives CDR1 SGDLS, CDR2 YYNGEE. This CDR3 has 15 amino acids. DNA of the CDR3: TGTGCCAGCAGCGTAGAGGGGGGGCTGAACTATGGCTACACCTTC. It yields the protein CASSVEGGLNYGYTF.

This chain joins TRBV30 and TRBJ2-7; D is possibly TRBD1 (5 bases). V was cut by 8 bases and J by 2 bases, with 16 bases left in between. CDR1 GTSNPN and CDR2 SVGIG come from the germline V gene (reference sequence). The CDR3 is 13 amino acids. The CDR3 here is CAHSTGYTYEQYF. CDR3 DNA sequence: TGTGCCCACTCTACAGGATATACCTACGAGCAGTACTTC.

The chain combines TRBV4-3 with TRBJ2-3; D is uncertain. The germline V and J ends were trimmed by 0 bases and 0 bases, with 7 bases remaining between them. This CDR3 has 15 residues. In germline, CDR1 is LGHNA, CDR2 YSLEER. DNA of the CDR3: TGCGCCAGCAGCCAAGATATCAGGAGCACAGATACGCAGTATTTT. It is translated as CASSQDIRSTDTQYF.

The chain couples TRBV5-4 to TRBJ1-2, with 7 bases matching TRBD1. This CDR3 comprises 13 residues. V trimming: 4 bases; J trimming: 2 bases; junction bases outside the gene matches: 2. Germline CDR1 SGHNT, CDR2 YYREEE (reference sequence). CDR3 DNA: TGTGCCAGCAGCACACAGGGGAACTATGGCTACACCTTC. Its protein is CASSTQGNYGYTF.

The rearrangement joins TRBV28 to TRBJ2-3; TRBD1 matches at 9 bases. The CDR3 is made up of 16 amino acids. From germline, CDR1 is MDHEN and CDR2 SYDVKM. V dropped 5 bases and J dropped 3; count of bases not matched to a gene: 9. CDR3 in amino acids: CASSPSGQGWTDTQYF. The CDR3 DNA sequence: TGTGCCAGCAGTCCATCGGGACAGGGTTGGACAGATACGCAGTATTTT.

The V gene is TRBV7-3, the J gene TRBJ2-1, with D uncertain. The V gene's germline CDR1 is SGHTA and CDR2 FQGTGA. This CDR3 is built from 12 residues. V was cut by 2 bases and J by 7 bases, with 6 bases left in between. CDR3 sequence: CASSLQTNEQFF. The CDR3 region has the DNA TGTGCCAGCAGCTTACAAACGAATGAGCAGTTCTTC.

The chain joins TRBV28 to TRBJ1-2; possible D gene TRBD1, 6 bases. The CDR3 covers 17 residues. Looked up from germline, CDR1 is MDHEN and CDR2 is SYDVKM. Trimming removed 7 bases at V and 4 bases at J, with 25 bases between. The CDR3: CASNPLGGAGSFYGYTF. As DNA, the CDR3 is TGTGCCAGCAACCCTTTGGGGGGGGCAGGGAGTTTCTATGGCTACACCTTC.

This clone was picked up a small number of times. J is TRBJ2-2 and V is TRBV9; D not certain. V was pared by 4 bases and J by 3 bases, with 10 bases between. Germline CDR1 SGDLS, CDR2 YYNGEE. The CDR3 length is 14 residues. The CDR3 loop is CASSPFLDTGELFF. The CDR3 bases are TGTGCCAGCAGCCCCTTCCTAGACACCGGGGAGCTGTTTTTT.

V and J are TRBV6-5 and TRBJ2-3; 11 nucleotides line up with TRBD1. The V segment lost 4 bases and the J segment 4 bases; nucleotides outside the gene matches: 1. This CDR3 has 14 residues. The germline V gene encodes CDR1 MNHEY and CDR2 SVGAGI. The CDR3 DNA reads TGTGCCAGCAGTTTGGGACAGGGGGCAGATACGCAGTATTTT. Translated: CASSLGQGADTQYF.

The V gene is TRBV7-3, the J gene TRBJ2-1; 10 nucleotides align to TRBD2. The CDR3 consists of 15 residues. Germline CDR1 reads SGHTA; CDR2 reads FQGTGA. The trim removed 2 bases at V and 7 bases at J, leaving 5 bases unmatched. As DNA, the CDR3 is TGTGCCAGCAGCTTACTCGGGGGACTAGCGAATGAGCAGTTCTTC. Translation: CASSLLGGLANEQFF. The variable domain in full, with the rest retrieved from reference TRBV7-3 and TRBJ2-1, is GAGVSQTPSNKVTEKGKYVELRCDPISGHTALYWYRQSLGQGPEFLIYFQGTGAADDSGLPNDRFFAVRPEGSVSTLKIQRTERGDSAVYLCASSLLGGLANEQFFGPGTRLTVL.

The chain is built from TRBV27 and TRBJ2-5; tentative D call: TRBD2 (6 bases). In germline, CDR1 is MNHEY, CDR2 SMNVEV (reference sequence). Trimming pared 0 bases from V and 4 bases from J, leaving 9 bases between. The CDR3 is made up of 14 amino acids. CDR3 in amino acids: CASSLSRGGETQYF. In DNA, the CDR3 is TGTGCCAGCAGTTTATCAAGGGGAGGAGAGACCCAGTACTTC.

In nucleotides, the CDR3 is TGTGCCAGTAGTATATCCCCAGGATTAAGTGAAGCTTTCTTT. Amino acids: CASSISPGLSEAFF. The rearrangement uses TRBV19 and TRBJ1-1; no firm D call. The germline gives CDR1 LNHDA, CDR2 SQIVND (reference sequence). CDR3 size: 14 residues. V dropped 2 bases and J dropped 7 bases, with 14 bases sitting between them.

V is TRBV7-2 and J is TRBJ2-7; D is tentatively TRBD1 or TRBD2 (5 bases each). CDR1 is SGHTA, CDR2 FQGNSA, per germline. The CDR3 length is 15 residues. V lost 0 bases to trimming and J lost 3 bases, with 12 bases between them. The CDR3 here is CASSLALGTFYEQYF. The CDR3 DNA sequence: TGTGCCAGCAGCTTAGCTTTAGGGACCTTCTACGAGCAGTACTTC. Filled out from reference TRBV7-2 and TRBJ2-7, the complete variable domain reads GAGVSQSPSNKVTEKGKDVELRCDPISGHTALYWYRQSLGQGLEFLIYFQGNSAPDKSGLPSDRFSAERTGGSVSTLTIQRTQQEDSAVYLCASSLALGTFYEQYFGPGTRLTVT.

In this sample, this clone turned up a few times. The chain joins TRBV6-6 to TRBJ2-1; 8 bases match TRBD2. Trimming removed 6 bases from V and 8 bases from J; junction bases left unmatched: 6. Germline CDR1 and CDR2: MNHNY and SVGAGI (reference sequence). The CDR3 runs to 13 residues. Here the CDR3 reads CASRERERDEQFF. The CDR3, as DNA: TGTGCCAGCAGGGAGCGGGAGAGGGATGAGCAGTTCTTC.

The V call is TRBV9, the J call TRBJ1-5, with D possibly being TRBD1 (5 bases). V was shortened by 0 bases and J by 0 bases, with 13 bases between the two germline ends. Germline V lookup: CDR1 SGDLS, CDR2 YYNGEE. The CDR3 has 17 amino acids. The CDR3 DNA reads TGTGCCAGCAGCGTAGGTGGGGGTCAAGGTAGCAATCAGCCCCAGCATTTT. Protein sequence: CASSVGGGQGSNQPQHF.

The V and J genes are TRBV28 and TRBJ2-2; 7 positions match TRBD1. Germline trimming cut 6 bases from V and 1 base from J; bases unmatched to any gene: 2. The CDR3 consists of 14 residues. Germline V gene data show CDR1 as MDHEN and CDR2 as SYDVKM. CDR3: CASRTGQNTGELFF. The CDR3 DNA sequence: TGTGCCAGCAGGACAGGGCAGAACACCGGGGAGCTGTTTTTT.

J is TRBJ2-3 and V is TRBV9; 7 bases fit TRBD2. This CDR3 region has 14 residues. V gave up 4 bases and J gave up 1 base; unmatched junction bases: 3. Germline V gene data show CDR1 as SGDLS and CDR2 as YYNGEE. In DNA, the CDR3 is TGTGCCAGCAGCCTAACTAGCGGCACAGATACGCAGTATTTT. This translates into CASSLTSGTDTQYF.

V gene TRBV7-8 combines with J gene TRBJ1-2; D is perhaps TRBD1 (6 bases). Germline CDR1 is SGHVS and CDR2 is FQNEAQ. V gave up 5 bases and J gave up 4 bases, with 11 bases separating them. The CDR3 has 13 residues. The DNA for the CDR3 is TGTGCCAGCAGCCCAGGGGACGGCTATGGCTACACCTTC. Protein sequence: CASSPGDGYGYTF.

This clone was recorded a few times. The chain uses TRBV9 and TRBJ2-1; D is unresolved. V was shortened by 1 base and J by 5 bases, with 7 bases between the two germline ends. CDR1 and CDR2 from the germline V gene are SGDLS and YYNGEE. The CDR3 runs 13 residues. For the CDR3, the DNA is TGTGCCAGCAGCGTACTCCTTCACAATGAGCAGTTCTTC. This encodes CASSVLLHNEQFF. Full variable domain (missing parts from reference TRBV9 and TRBJ2-1): DSGVTQTPKHLITATGQRVTLRCSPRSGDLSVYWYQQSLDQGLQFLIQYYNGEERAKGNILERFSAQQFPDLHSELNLSSLELGDSALYFCASSVLLHNEQFFGPGTRLTVL.